These 11 T cell receptor beta chains share one sample of origin, sequenced in a study of blood T cell repertoires in COVID-19. The method was immunoSEQ multiplex PCR; TCRdb's version includes in-frame clones alone and lacks a portion of them. Here the sample spans 220,000 or so clones, 80% to 85% being singletons. The sequenced material came from peripheral blood. These TCRs come from a woman between 55 and 75 years old who had recovered from COVID-19.

V and J are TRBV10-3 and TRBJ1-5; D unclear. The CDR3 loop spans 13 amino acids. V was cut by 1 base and J by 6 bases, with 7 bases left in between. Germline loops: CDR1 ENHRY, CDR2 SYGVKD. Here the CDR3 reads CAISELETQPQHF. DNA of the CDR3: TGTGCCATCAGTGAGTTGGAGACTCAGCCCCAGCATTTT.

CDR3 sequence (DNA): TGTGCCAGCAGCCCGGGACAGGGGGTATTTGGCTACACCTTC. This sequence encodes CASSPGQGVFGYTF. V is TRBV7-9 and J is TRBJ1-2; 11 bases match TRBD1. V was pared by 5 bases and J by 7 bases, with 6 bases of the junction left unmatched. This CDR3 region has 14 residues. Looked up from germline, CDR1 is SEHNR and CDR2 is FQNEAQ (reference sequence).

The chain couples TRBV10-3 to TRBJ2-3; 8 bases agree with TRBD2. Losses at the gene ends were 2 bases for V and 0 bases for J; bases not matched to a gene: 1. The length of the CDR3 is 15 residues. In germline, CDR1 is ENHRY, CDR2 SYGVKD. CDR3 in amino acids: CAISEERGSTDTQYF. CDR3 DNA: TGTGCCATCAGTGAGGAGCGGGGGAGCACAGATACGCAGTATTTT.

This clone is medium-sized (0.01 to 0.1%) by share. The chain combines TRBV6-5 with TRBJ2-1, with 12 bases fitting TRBD2. The V gene end was trimmed by 7 bases and the J gene end by 5 bases; junction bases not matched to a gene: 6. Germline V lookup: CDR1 MNHEY, CDR2 SVGAGI. CDR3 length equals 15 residues. For the CDR3, the DNA is TGTGCCAGCAAAGAACTAGCGGGGGGCCACAATGAGCAGTTCTTC. Translation gives CASKELAGGHNEQFF.

The rearrangement uses TRBV7-2 and TRBJ1-6, with D unclear. The CDR3 loop spans 16 amino acids. Trimming removed 5 bases at V and 4 bases at J, with 15 bases between. Per germline, CDR1 SGHTA and CDR2 FQGNSA. The CDR3, as DNA: TGTGCCAGCAGCCCACCCGCCCGGGGATATAATTCACCCCTCCACTTT. It translates to CASSPPARGYNSPLHF.

In regard to this clone: Other DNA sequences in this specimen translate into the identical CDR3. The V call is TRBV18, the J call TRBJ1-2; TRBD1 agrees at 7 bases. V was pared by 2 bases and J by 3 bases, with 0 bases of the junction left unmatched. This CDR3 has 13 residues. Germline values: CDR1 KGHSH, CDR2 LQKENI. In DNA form, the CDR3 reads TGTGCCAGCTCACCAGGGACAGACTATGGCTACACCTTC. It specifies CASSPGTDYGYTF. The full variable domain, with the rest looked up from reference TRBV18 and TRBJ1-2, is NAGVMQNPRHLVRRRGQEARLRCSPMKGHSHVYWYRQLPEEGLKFMVYLQKENIIDESGMPKERFSAEFPKEGPSILRIQQVVRGDSAAYFCASSPGTDYGYTFGSGTRLTVV.

The chain recombines TRBV4-1 with TRBJ2-5; 10 nucleotides match TRBD2. The V and J ends lost 0 bases and 1 base, in that order; junction bases with no gene match: 5. The CDR3 is 17 residues long. From germline, CDR1 is MGHRA and CDR2 YSYEKL. DNA of the CDR3: TGCGCCAGCAGCCAAGATCGGACTAGCGGAGGCCAAGAGACCCAGTACTTC. This encodes CASSQDRTSGGQETQYF.

This chain uses TRBV4-3 with TRBJ2-7; 9 bases map to TRBD2. V lost 1 base and J lost 5; bases outside the gene matches: 6. The CDR3 has 15 residues. From germline, CDR1 is LGHNA and CDR2 YSLEER. DNA for the CDR3: TGCGCCAGCAGCCAAGGGCGGGGGGGCCTCCACGAGCAGTACTTC. Its protein product is CASSQGRGGLHEQYF.

V gene TRBV27 combines with J gene TRBJ1-2, with 7 positions matching TRBD1. There are 16 residues in the CDR3. Trimming cost V 0 bases and J 5 bases; bases outside gene matches: 9. Germline CDR1 is MNHEY and CDR2 is SMNVEV (reference sequence). CDR3 loop: CASSLSAGGGAYGYTF. CDR3 sequence (DNA): TGTGCCAGCAGTTTATCCGCGGGAGGGGGCGCTTATGGCTACACCTTC.

The CDR3 spells CASSYQINYGYTF. Here the CDR3 DNA reads TGTGCCAGTAGTTATCAGATTAACTATGGCTACACCTTC. The chain recombines TRBV19 with TRBJ1-2, with D uncertain. The V and J ends lost 5 bases and 1 base respectively, with 8 bases between them. The CDR3 consists of 13 residues. CDR1 and CDR2 from the germline V gene are LNHDA and SQIVND (reference sequence).

This chain connects TRBV5-4 to TRBJ2-7, with 8 bases matching TRBD2. The CDR3 has 14 residues. CDR1 SGHNT and CDR2 YYREEE come from the germline V gene (reference sequence). V shed 0 bases and J 6 bases; nucleotides not matched to a gene: 5. CDR3 sequence (DNA): TGTGCCAGCAGCTTGGAGGGACTAGTCTTCGAGCAGTACTTC. Its translation: CASSLEGLVFEQYF.